This TCR beta chain derives from a study of blood T cell repertoires in COVID-19. Study in general: T cells, B-cell-depleted T cells, or PBMCs provided the cDNA or gDNA that served as material.

The CDR3 consists of 12 residues. Germline CDR1 reads SQVTM; CDR2 reads ANQGSEA. V was clipped by 4 bases and J by 6 bases, with 13 bases between them. Per the study methods: Amplification from reference gene primers served as the basis for estimated nucleated cell counts. Profiling relied on immunoSEQ multiplex PCR, and the TCRdb table lists in-frame clones only, not all of them. V, J and clone size derive from that table, while D and trimming were established from the DNA sequence. The sample has some 270,000 clones; 85% to 90% are singletons. Participants' reported clinical history set cohort assignment.

What was sequenced was PBMCs or T cells enriched from blood (not recorded which). The receptor comes from a woman aged 55-69 years who had recovered from COVID-19. The V and J genes are TRBV29-1 and TRBJ2-7, with D possibly being TRBD1 (6 bases). CDR3 sequence: CSVGQGRIEQYF. CDR3 bases: TGCAGCGTTGGGCAGGGGCGAATCGAGCAGTACTTC.